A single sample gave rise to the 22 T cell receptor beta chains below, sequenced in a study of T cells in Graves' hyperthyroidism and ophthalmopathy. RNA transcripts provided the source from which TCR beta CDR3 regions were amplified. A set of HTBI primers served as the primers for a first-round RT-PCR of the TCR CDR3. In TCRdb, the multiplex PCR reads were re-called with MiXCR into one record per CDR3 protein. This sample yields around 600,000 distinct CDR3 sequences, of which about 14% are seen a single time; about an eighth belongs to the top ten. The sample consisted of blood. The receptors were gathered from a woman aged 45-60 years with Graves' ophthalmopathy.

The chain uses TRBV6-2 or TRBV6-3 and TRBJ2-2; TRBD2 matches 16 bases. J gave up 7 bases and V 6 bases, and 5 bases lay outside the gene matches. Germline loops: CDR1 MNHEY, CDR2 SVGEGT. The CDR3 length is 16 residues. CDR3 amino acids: CASRGTSGRALGELFF. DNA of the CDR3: TGTGCCAGCAGGGGGACTAGCGGGAGGGCCCTCGGGGAGCTGTTTTTT.

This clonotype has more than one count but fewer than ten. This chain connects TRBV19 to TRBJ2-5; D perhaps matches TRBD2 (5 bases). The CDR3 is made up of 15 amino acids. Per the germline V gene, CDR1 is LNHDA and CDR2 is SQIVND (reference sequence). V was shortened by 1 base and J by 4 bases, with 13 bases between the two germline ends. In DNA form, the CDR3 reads TGTGCCAGTAGTATAGGGGGAGTAGCAGCAGAGACCCAGTACTTC. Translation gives CASSIGGVAAETQYF.

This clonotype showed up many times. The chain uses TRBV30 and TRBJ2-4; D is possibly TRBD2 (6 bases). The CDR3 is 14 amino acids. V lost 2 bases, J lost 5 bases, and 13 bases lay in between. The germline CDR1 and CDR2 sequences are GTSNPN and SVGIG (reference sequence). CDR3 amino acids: CAWSIRGGENIQYF. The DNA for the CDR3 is TGTGCCTGGAGTATCCGGGGCGGGGAAAACATTCAGTACTTC.

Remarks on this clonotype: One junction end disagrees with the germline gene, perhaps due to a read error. CDR3 coding DNA: TGTGCCAGAAGCCAAGATCGGAGTGAGCAGTTCTTC. Translation: CARSQDRSEQFF. The chain is built from TRBV3-1 and TRBJ2-1; no clear D gene. The CDR3 contains 12 residues. Germline V CDR1 and CDR2: LGHDT, YNNKEL (reference sequence).

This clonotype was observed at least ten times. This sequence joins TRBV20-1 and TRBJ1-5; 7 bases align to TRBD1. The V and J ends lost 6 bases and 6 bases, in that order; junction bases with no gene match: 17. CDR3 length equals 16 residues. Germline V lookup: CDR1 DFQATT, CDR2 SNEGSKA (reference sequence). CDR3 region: CSATGTVNLVGQPQHF. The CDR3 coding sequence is TGCAGTGCCACCGGGACAGTGAACCTCGTAGGTCAGCCCCAGCATTTT.

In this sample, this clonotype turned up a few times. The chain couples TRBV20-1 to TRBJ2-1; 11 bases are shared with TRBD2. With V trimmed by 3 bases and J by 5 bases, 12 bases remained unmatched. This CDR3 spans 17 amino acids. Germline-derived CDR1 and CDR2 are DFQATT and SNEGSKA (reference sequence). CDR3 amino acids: CSASGLAGGQSHNEQFF. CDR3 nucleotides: TGCAGTGCTAGTGGTCTAGCGGGAGGACAAAGTCACAATGAGCAGTTCTTC.

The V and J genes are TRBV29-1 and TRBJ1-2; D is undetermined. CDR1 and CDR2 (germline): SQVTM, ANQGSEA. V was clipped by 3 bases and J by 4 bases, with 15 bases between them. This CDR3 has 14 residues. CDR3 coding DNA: TGCAGCGTTGACGACTATCCGGCAGCCTATGGCTACACCTTC. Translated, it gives CSVDDYPAAYGYTF.

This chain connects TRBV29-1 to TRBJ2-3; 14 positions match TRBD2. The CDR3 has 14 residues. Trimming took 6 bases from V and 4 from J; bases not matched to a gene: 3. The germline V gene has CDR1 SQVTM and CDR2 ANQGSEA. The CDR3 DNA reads TGCAGCGTCGGGACTAGCGGGAGTTCAGATACGCAGTATTTT. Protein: CSVGTSGSSDTQYF.

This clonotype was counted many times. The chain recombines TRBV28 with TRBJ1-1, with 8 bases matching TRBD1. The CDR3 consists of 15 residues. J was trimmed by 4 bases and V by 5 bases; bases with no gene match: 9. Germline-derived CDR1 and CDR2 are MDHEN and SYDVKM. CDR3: CASSTAGGAGTEAFF. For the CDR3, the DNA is TGTGCCAGCAGTACTGCAGGGGGCGCGGGCACTGAAGCTTTCTTT.

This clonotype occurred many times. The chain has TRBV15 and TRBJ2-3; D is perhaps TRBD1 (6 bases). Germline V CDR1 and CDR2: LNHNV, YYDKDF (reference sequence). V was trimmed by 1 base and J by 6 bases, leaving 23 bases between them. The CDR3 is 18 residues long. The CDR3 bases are TGTGCCACCAGCAGAGTGGGGGCTCCAGTTTCCCCTTCGGATACGCAGTATTTT. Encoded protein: CATSRVGAPVSPSDTQYF.

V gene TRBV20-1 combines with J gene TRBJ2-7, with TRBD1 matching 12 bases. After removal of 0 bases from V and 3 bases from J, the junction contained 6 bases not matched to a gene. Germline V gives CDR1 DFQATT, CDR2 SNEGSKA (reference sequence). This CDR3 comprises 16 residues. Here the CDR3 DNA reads TGCAGTGCTAGAGACCCGGGACAGGGGGCTATCTACGAGCAGTACTTC. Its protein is CSARDPGQGAIYEQYF.

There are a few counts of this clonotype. Here the CDR3 DNA reads TGTGCCAGCTCACCAGACAGGAAAAACACCGGGGAGCTGTTTTTT. It is translated as CASSPDRKNTGELFF. This chain connects TRBV18 to TRBJ2-2; TRBD1 is a possible D gene (6 bases). This CDR3 has 15 residues. The V gene's germline CDR1 is KGHSH and CDR2 LQKENI. V lost 2 bases and J lost 2, with 9 bases in between.

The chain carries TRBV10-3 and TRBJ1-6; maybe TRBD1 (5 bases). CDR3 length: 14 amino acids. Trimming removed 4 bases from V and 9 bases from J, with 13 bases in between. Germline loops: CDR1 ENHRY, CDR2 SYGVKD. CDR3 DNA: TGTGCCATCAGTGTGGGGCCAGCGACTTCACCCCTCCACTTT. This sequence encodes CAISVGPATSPLHF.

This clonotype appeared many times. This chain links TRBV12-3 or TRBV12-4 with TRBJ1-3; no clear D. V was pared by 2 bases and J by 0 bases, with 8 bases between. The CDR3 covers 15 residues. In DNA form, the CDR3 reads TGTGCCAGCAGTTTAAGGCGGAACTCTGGAAACACCATATATTTT. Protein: CASSLRRNSGNTIYF.

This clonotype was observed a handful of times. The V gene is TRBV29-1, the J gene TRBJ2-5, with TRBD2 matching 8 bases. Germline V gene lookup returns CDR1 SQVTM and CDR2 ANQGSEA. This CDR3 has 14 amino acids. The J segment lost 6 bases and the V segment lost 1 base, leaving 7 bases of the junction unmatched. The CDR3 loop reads CSVEASGSVQTQYF. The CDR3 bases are TGCAGCGTTGAAGCCAGCGGGAGCGTCCAGACCCAGTACTTC.

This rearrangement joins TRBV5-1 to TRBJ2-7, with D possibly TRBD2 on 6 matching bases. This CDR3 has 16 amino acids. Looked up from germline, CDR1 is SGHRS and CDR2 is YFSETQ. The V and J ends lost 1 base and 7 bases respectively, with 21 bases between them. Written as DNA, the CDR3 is TGCGCCAGCAGCTTGTCGGGAGTAGGGGTCGGAAGAGAGCAGTACTTC. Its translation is CASSLSGVGVGREQYF.

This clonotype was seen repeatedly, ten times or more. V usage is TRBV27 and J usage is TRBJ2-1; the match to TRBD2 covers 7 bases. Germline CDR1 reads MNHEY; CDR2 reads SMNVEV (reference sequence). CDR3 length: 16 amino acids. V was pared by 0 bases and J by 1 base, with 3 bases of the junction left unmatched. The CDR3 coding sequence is TGTGCCAGCAGTTTATCCGCGGGAGATTCCTACAATGAGCAGTTCTTC. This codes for CASSLSAGDSYNEQFF.

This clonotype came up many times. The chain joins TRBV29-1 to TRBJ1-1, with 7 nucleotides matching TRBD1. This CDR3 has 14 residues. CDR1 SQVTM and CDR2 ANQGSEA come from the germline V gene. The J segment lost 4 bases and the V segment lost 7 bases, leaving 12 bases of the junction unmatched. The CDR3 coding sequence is TGCAGCGGGACGTACAGGGGAAGTTTCACTGAAGCTTTCTTT. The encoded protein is CSGTYRGSFTEAFF.

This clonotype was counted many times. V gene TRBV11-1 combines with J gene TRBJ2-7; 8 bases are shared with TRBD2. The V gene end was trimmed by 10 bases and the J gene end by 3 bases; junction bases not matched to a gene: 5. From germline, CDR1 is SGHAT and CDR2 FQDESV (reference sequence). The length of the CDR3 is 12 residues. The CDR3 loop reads CATPRGGYEQYF. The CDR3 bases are TGTGCCACCCCACGGGGGGGCTACGAGCAGTACTTC.

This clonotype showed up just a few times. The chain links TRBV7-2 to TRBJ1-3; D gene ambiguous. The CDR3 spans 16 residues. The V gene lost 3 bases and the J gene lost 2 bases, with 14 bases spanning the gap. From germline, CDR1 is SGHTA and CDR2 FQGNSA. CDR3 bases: TGTGCCAGCAGCTTTGGAGGGATGAGTCCTGGAAACACCATATATTTT. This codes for CASSFGGMSPGNTIYF.

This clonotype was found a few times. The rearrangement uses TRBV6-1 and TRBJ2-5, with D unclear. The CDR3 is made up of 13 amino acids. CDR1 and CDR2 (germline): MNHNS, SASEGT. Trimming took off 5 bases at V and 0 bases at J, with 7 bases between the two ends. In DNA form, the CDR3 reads TGTGCCAGCAGTTTCCAGTACCAAGAGACCCAGTACTTC. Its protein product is CASSFQYQETQYF.

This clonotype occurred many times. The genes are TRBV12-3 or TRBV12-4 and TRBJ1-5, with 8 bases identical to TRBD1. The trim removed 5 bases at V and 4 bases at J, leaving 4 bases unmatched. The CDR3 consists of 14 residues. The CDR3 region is CASSPQGENQPQHF. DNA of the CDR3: TGTGCCAGCAGTCCACAGGGGGAGAATCAGCCCCAGCATTTT.